This T cell receptor (beta chain) emerged from a study of blood T cell repertoires in COVID-19. Turning to the study itself: The origin of the acute and convalescent COVID-19 samples was the United States, Italy and Spain. PBMCs, B-cell-depleted T cells, or T cells were the source of the cDNA or gDNA that made up the material.

Original analysis: It was from reference gene primer amplification that nucleated cell counts were estimated. Assay used: immunoSEQ multiplex PCR; TCRdb lists only in-frame clones, some missing. V, J and clone size reflect that table, while D and trimming were determined from the DNA. The table lists around 95,000 clones, 80% of them singletons, with less than 35% in the top ten. The sequenced sample was peripheral blood. This TCR was recovered from a man in his 70s with active or convalescent COVID-19.

In nucleotides, the CDR3 is TGCGCCAGCAGCTTGGCGGGGACAGGGGGTTCATACGAGCAGTACTTC. This codes for CASSLAGTGGSYEQYF. This rearrangement joins TRBV5-1 to TRBJ2-7; TRBD1 matches 11 bases. Germline CDR1 is SGHRS and CDR2 is YFSETQ. V was clipped by 0 bases and J by 4 bases; unmatched bases: 6. This CDR3 has 16 amino acids.